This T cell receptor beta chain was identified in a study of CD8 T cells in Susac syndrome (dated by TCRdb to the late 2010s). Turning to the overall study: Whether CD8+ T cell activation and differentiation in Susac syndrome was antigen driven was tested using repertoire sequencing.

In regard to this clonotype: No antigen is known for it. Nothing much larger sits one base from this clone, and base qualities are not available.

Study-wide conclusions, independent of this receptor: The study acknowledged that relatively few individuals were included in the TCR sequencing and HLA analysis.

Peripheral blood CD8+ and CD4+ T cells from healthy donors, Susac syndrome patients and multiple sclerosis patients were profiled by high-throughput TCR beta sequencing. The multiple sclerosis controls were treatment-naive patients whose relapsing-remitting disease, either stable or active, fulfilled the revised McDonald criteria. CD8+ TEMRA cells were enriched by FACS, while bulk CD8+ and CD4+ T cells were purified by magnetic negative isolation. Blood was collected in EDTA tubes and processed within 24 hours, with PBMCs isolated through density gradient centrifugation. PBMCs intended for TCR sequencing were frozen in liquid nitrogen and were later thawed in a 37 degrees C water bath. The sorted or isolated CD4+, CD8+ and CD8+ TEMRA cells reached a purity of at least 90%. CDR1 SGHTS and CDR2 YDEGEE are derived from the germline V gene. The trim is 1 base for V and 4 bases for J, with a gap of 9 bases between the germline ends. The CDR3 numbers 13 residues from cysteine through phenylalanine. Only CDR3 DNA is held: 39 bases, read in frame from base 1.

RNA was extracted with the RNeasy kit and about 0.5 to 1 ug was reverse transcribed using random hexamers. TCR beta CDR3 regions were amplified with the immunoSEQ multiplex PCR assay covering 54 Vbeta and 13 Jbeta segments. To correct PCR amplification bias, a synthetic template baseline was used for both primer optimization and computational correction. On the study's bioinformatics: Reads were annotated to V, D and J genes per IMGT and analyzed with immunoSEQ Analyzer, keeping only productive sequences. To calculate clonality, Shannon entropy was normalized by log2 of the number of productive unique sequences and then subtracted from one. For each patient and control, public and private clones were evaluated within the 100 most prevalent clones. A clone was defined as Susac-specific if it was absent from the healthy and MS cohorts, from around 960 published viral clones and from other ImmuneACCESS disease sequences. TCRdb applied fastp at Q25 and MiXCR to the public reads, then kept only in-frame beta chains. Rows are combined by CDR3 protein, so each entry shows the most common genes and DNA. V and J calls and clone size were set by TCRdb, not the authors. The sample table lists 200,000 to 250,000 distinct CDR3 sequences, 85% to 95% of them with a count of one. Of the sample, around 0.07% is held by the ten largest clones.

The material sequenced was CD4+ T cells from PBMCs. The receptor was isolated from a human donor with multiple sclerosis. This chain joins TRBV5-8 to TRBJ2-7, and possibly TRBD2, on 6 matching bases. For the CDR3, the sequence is CASSLSAGYEQYF. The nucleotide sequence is TGTGCCAGCAGCTTGTCTGCGGGATACGAGCAGTACTTC.